The 8 T cell receptor beta chains below come from one sample, sequenced in a study of blood T cells in healthy people across ages. Then a second PCR, running about 6 to 12 cycles, was carried out with a sample-barcoded 5' primer and a J-beta primer mix. TCRdb fed the 5' RACE reads into MiXCR, producing one record per CDR3 protein. The top ten hold over 10% of the sample, which has about 900,000 distinct CDR3 sequences, 48% seen once. Sequenced: blood. The receptors were gathered from a man aged 25 to 45 in good health.

V gene TRBV20-1 combines with J gene TRBJ2-3, with D maybe TRBD2 (6 bases). V gave up 6 bases and J gave up 4 bases, with 11 bases separating them. Germline loops: CDR1 DFQATT, CDR2 SNEGSKA (reference sequence). The CDR3 length is 12 residues. CDR3 protein: CSAEPGADTQYF. The CDR3 DNA is TGCAGTGCCGAGCCGGGGGCAGATACGCAGTATTTT.

This sequence joins TRBV4-3 and TRBJ2-7, with 7 bases aligning to TRBD2. Losses at the gene ends were 1 base for V and 3 bases for J; bases not matched to a gene: 6. The CDR3 is 15 residues long. Germline V gene data show CDR1 as LGHNA and CDR2 as YSLEER. CDR3 sequence: CASSQASGAVYEQYF. CDR3 sequence (DNA): TGCGCCAGCAGCCAAGCCAGCGGGGCTGTCTACGAGCAGTACTTC.

This clonotype was observed a handful of times. This chain connects TRBV24-1 to TRBJ2-1, with 7 positions matching TRBD1. J was trimmed by 5 bases and V by 4 bases; bases with no gene match: 7. Germline V lookup: CDR1 KGHDR, CDR2 SFDVKD. The CDR3 covers 15 residues. CDR3 nucleotides: TGTGCCACCAGTGAGCCCCGACAGGGTAACAATGAGCAGTTCTTC. This codes for CATSEPRQGNNEQFF.

Regarding this clonotype: Being one base from a much bigger clone, this may be a read error. V usage is TRBV28 and J usage is TRBJ2-5; possibly TRBD2 for D (5 bases). Germline V lookup: CDR1 MDHEN, CDR2 SYDVKM. The CDR3 length is 13 residues. The CDR3 bases are TGTGCCGGCAGTTTCTCGGGAAGGGAGACCCAGTACTTC. Translated: CAGSFSGRETQYF.

This chain uses TRBV28 with TRBJ1-5; 10 nucleotides agree with TRBD1. In germline, CDR1 is MDHEN, CDR2 SYDVKM. The CDR3 sequence is 15 residues long. V trimming: 4 bases; J trimming: 5 bases; junction bases outside the gene matches: 5. In DNA, the CDR3 is TGTGCCAGCAGTTCGGACAGGGGGAATCATCAGCCCCAGCATTTT. This encodes CASSSDRGNHQPQHF.

With respect to this clonotype: Sequence at one end of the junction differs from germline and may be a read error. The rearrangement links TRBV7-9 to TRBJ1-2, with D possibly matching TRBD1 (5 bases). Germline loops: CDR1 SEHNR, CDR2 FQNEAQ (reference sequence). The CDR3 runs to 15 residues. The CDR3 sequence is CASSLAEKGIYGCTF. The DNA for the CDR3 is TGTGCCAGCAGCCTAGCAGAGAAGGGGATCTATGGCTGCACCTTC.

The chain links TRBV14 to TRBJ1-4, with D unresolved. Germline loops: CDR1 SGHDN, CDR2 FVKESK. The CDR3 is made up of 16 amino acids. V gave up 2 bases and J gave up 5 bases, with 15 bases separating them. The CDR3 sequence is CASSQSSVGRNEKLFF. CDR3 nucleotide sequence: TGTGCCAGCAGCCAATCGTCGGTGGGGAGAAATGAAAAACTGTTTTTT.

V and J are TRBV29-1 and TRBJ2-1; TRBD1 is a possible D gene (6 bases). The DNA end lines up better with TRBJ2-7; the J call may be wrong. This CDR3 is 19 amino acids long. In germline, CDR1 is SQVTM, CDR2 ANQGSEA. The CDR3 protein is CSVGKHSGQSTSSYNEQYF. As DNA, the CDR3 is TGCAGCGTTGGGAAACACTCCGGACAGTCCACGAGCTCCTACAATGAGCAGTACTTC.